This T cell receptor beta chain was captured by sequencing in a study of shared clonotypes between healthy human individuals. CDR3 length equals 17 residues. The germline V gene has CDR1 MDHEN and CDR2 SYDVKM. V lost 7 bases, J lost 1 base, and 19 bases lay in between. Each of the donors was a healthy adult who was HIV-negative and had not had a recent acute infection or vaccination. Roughly 210 ng DNA, about 30,000 T cell genomes, went into each sorted-subset replicate PCR. Sequencing was performed with immunoSEQ multiplex PCR; in TCRdb, only in-frame clones are kept and a portion is missing. The profile shows about 690,000 clones, 80% to 95% of them singletons. Study-wide results and limits: Estimated richness values were generally larger in naive subsets than in memory subsets.

For this clone: No antigen is known for it.

J is TRBJ2-2 and V is TRBV28; D is unclear. The sequenced sample was memory CD8+ T cells from PBMCs. Subset given: CD45RO+ cells pooled with CCR7-negative TemRA cells. The clonotype was recovered from a man younger than 35 in good health. Some clones in this sample may be carry-over from other donors' samples. The CDR3, as DNA: TGTGCCAGCACCACGACATTACAATTGTTGAACACCGGGGAGCTGTTTTTT. It codes for CASTTTLQLLNTGELFF.